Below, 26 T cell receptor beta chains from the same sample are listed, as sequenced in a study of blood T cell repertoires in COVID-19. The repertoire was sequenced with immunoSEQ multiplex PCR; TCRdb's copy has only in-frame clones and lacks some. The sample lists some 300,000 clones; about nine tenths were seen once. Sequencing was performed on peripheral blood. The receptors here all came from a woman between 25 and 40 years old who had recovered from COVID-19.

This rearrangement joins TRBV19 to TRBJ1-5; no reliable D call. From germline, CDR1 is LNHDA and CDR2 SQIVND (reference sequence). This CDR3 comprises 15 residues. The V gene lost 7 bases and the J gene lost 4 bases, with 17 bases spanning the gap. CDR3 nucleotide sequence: TGTGCCAGTAACCCCGGGGTTGTTTGGAATCAGCCCCAGCATTTT. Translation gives CASNPGVVWNQPQHF.

Here the CDR3 DNA reads TGTGCCAGCAGAACGACAGACACTGAAGCTTTCTTT. This gives the protein CASRTTDTEAFF. The chain joins TRBV28 to TRBJ1-1; possibly TRBD1 for D (5 bases). CDR3 length: 12 residues. V lost 6 bases to trimming and J lost 3 bases, with 8 bases between them. CDR1 is MDHEN, CDR2 SYDVKM, per germline.

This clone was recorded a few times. The CDR3 DNA reads TGTGCCAGCAGTTCCTTTAGCGTCAGCGAGCAGTACTTC. This codes for CASSSFSVSEQYF. The chain links TRBV27 to TRBJ2-7; tentative D call: TRBD2 (5 bases). The CDR3 contains 13 residues. The germline gives CDR1 MNHEY, CDR2 SMNVEV (reference sequence). V lost 4 bases and J lost 6, with 13 bases in between.

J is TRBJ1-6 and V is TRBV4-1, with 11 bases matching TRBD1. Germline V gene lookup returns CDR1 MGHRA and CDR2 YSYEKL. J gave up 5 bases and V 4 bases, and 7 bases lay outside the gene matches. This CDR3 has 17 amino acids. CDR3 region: CASSPGTGGGNNSPLHF. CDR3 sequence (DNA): TGCGCCAGCAGCCCGGGGACAGGGGGAGGTAATAATTCACCCCTCCACTTT.

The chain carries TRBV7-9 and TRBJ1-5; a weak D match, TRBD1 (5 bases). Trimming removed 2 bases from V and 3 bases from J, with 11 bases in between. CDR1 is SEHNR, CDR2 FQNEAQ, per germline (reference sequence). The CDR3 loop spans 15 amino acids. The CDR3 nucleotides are TGTGCCAGCAGCTTAATAGGGGCATACAATCAGCCCCAGCATTTT. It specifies CASSLIGAYNQPQHF.

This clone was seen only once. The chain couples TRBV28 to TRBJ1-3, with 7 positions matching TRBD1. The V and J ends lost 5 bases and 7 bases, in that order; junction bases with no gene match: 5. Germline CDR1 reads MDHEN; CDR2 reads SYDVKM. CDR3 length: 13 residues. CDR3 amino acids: CASSEGQSNTIYF. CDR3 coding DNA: TGTGCCAGCAGTGAGGGACAGTCTAACACCATATATTTT.

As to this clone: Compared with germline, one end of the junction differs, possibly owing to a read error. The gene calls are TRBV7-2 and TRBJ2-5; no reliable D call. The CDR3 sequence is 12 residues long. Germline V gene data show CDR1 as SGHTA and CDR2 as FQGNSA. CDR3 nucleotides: TGTGCCAGCAGCGTCCGAGAGTATCCCCCCAACTTC. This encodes CASSVREYPPNF.

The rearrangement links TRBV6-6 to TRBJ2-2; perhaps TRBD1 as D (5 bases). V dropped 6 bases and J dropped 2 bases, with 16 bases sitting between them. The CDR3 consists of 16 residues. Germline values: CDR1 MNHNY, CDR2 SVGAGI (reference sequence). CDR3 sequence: CASSTNRNTNTGELFF. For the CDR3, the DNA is TGTGCCAGCAGCACAAACAGGAACACTAACACCGGGGAGCTGTTTTTT.

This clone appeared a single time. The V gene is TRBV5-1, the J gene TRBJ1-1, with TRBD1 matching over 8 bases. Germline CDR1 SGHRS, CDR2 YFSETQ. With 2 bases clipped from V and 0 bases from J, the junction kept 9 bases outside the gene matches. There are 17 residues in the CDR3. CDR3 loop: CASSLGGTGGVNTEAFF. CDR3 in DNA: TGCGCCAGCAGCTTAGGGGGGACAGGAGGCGTGAACACTGAAGCTTTCTTT.

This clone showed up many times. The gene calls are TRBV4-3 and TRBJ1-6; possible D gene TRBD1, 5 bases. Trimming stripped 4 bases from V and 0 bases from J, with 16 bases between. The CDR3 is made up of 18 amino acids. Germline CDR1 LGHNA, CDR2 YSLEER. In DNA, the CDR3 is TGCGCCAGCAGCCCCAACACCTGGGGCGGCTCCTATAATTCACCCCTCCACTTT. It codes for CASSPNTWGGSYNSPLHF.

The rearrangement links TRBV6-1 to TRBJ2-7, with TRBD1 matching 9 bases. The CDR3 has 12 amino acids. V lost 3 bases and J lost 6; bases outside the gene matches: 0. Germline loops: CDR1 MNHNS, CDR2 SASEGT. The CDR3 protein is CASSETGGEQYF. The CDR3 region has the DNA TGTGCCAGCAGTGAGACAGGGGGCGAGCAGTACTTC.

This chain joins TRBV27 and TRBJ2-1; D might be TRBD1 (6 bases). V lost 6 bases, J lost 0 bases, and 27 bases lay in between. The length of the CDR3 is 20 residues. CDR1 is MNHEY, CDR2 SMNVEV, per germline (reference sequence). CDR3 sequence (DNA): TGTGCCAGCAGCCAAGGAGACAGGACCCTTCCCTACAGCTCCTACAATGAGCAGTTCTTC. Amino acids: CASSQGDRTLPYSSYNEQFF.

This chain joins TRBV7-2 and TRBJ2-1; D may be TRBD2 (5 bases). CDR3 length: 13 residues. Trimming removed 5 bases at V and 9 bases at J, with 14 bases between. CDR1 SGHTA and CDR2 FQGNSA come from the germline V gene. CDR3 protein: CASSPLTSGEQFF. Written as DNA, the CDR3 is TGTGCCAGCAGCCCCCTTACTAGTGGTGAGCAGTTCTTC.

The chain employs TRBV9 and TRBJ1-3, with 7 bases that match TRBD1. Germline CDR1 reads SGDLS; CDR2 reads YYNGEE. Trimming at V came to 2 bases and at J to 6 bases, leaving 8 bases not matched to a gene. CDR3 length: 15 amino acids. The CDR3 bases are TGTGCCAGCAGCGTTATAGGGGGCGCTAAAAACACCATATATTTT. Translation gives CASSVIGGAKNTIYF.

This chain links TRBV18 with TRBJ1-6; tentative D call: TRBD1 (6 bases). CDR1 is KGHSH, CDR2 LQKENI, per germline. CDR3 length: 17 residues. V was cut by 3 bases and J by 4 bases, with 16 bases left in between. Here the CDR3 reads CASSPGQHTTYNSPLHF. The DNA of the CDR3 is TGTGCCAGCTCACCCGGACAGCACACTACTTATAATTCACCCCTCCACTTT.

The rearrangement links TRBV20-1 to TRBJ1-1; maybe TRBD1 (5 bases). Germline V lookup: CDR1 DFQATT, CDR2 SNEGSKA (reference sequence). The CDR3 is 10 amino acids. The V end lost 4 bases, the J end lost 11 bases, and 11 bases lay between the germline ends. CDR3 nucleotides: TGCAGTGCTACAGGGATCTGGGCTTTCTTT. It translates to CSATGIWAFF.

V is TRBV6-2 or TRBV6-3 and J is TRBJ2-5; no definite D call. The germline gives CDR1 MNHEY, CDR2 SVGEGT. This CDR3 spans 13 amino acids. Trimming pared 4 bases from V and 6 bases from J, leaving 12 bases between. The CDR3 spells CASSLRGWQTQYF. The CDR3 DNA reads TGTGCCAGCAGTTTACGAGGTTGGCAGACCCAGTACTTC.

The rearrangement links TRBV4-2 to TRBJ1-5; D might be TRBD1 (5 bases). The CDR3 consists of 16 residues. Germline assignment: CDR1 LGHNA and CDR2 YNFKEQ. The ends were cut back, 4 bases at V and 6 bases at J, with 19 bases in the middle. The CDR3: CASSPRRKVGAQPQHF. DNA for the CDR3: TGTGCCAGCAGCCCTCGTCGGAAGGTTGGGGCTCAGCCCCAGCATTTT.

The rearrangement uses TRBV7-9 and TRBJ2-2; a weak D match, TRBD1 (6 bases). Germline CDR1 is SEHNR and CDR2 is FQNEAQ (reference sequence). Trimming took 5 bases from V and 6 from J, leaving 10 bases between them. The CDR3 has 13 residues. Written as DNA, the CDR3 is TGTGCCAGCAGCGCCGAGGGGGCCGGGGAGCTGTTTTTT. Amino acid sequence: CASSAEGAGELFF.

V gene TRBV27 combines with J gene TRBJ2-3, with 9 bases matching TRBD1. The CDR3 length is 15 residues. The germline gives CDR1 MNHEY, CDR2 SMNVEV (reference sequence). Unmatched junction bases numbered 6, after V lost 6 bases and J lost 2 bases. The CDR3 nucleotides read TGTGCCAGCAGCAACCGGGACAGGGTCACAGATACGCAGTATTTT. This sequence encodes CASSNRDRVTDTQYF.

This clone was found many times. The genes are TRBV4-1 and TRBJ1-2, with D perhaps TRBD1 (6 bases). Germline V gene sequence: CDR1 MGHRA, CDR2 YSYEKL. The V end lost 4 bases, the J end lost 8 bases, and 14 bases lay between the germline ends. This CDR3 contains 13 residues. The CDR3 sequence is CASSRARQEGYTF. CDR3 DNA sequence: TGCGCCAGCAGCCGGGCCCGACAGGAAGGCTACACCTTC.

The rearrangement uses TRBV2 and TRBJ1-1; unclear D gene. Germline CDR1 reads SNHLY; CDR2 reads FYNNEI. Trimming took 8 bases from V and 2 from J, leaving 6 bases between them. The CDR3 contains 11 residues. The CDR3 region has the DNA TGTGCCAGCCTTTTAAACACTGAAGCTTTCTTT. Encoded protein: CASLLNTEAFF.

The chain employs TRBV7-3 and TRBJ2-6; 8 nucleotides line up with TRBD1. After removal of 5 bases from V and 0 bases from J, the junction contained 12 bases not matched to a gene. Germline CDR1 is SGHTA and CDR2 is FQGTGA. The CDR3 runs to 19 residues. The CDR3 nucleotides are TGTGCCAGCAGCCCAGGTCCGGGACAGGCACTCTCTGGGGCCAACGTCCTGACTTTC. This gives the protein CASSPGPGQALSGANVLTF.

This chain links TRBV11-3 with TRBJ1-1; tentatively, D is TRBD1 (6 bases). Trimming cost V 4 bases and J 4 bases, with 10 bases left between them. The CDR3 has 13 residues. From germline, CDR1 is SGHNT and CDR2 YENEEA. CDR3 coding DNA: TGTGCCAGCAGCTCACAAGGGGGCACTGAAGCTTTCTTT. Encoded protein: CASSSQGGTEAFF.

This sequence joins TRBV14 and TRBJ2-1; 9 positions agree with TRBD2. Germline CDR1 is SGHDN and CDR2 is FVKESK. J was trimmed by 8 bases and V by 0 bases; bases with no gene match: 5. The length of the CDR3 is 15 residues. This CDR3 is CASSQESGGLDEQFF. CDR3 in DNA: TGTGCCAGCAGCCAAGAGAGCGGGGGGTTGGATGAGCAGTTCTTC.

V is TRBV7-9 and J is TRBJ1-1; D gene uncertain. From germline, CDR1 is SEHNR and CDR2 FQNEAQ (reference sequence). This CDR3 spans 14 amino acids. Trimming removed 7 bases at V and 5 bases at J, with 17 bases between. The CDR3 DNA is TGTGCCAGCACCGCGATGTCCGGGGAGACTGAAGCTTTCTTT. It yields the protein CASTAMSGETEAFF. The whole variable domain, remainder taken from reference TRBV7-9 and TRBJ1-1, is DTGVSQNPRHKITKRGQNVTFRCDPISEHNRLYWYRQTLGQGPEFLTYFQNEAQLEKSRLLSDRFSAERPKGSFSTLEIQRTEQGDSAMYLCASTAMSGETEAFFGQGTRLTVV.